Each of the 17 T cell receptor beta chains below was sequenced from the same sample in a study of T cell repertoires in ileal Crohn's disease. TCRdb's table, derived via immunoSEQ multiplex PCR, lists solely in-frame clones and lacks some. The sample shows thousands of clones, roughly three quarters of them seen only once. Material: ileal tissue. These receptors all come from an adult with Crohn's disease.

The chain is built from TRBV15 and TRBJ2-6, with D possibly being TRBD1 (6 bases). Germline V lookup: CDR1 LNHNV, CDR2 YYDKDF (reference sequence). Between the trimmed V and J ends, which lost 2 bases and 2 bases, there was a span of 13 bases. CDR3 length: 17 residues. CDR3 protein: CATSRPSPGAGANVLTF. The CDR3 nucleotides read TGTGCCACCAGCAGACCTAGTCCAGGGGCTGGGGCCAACGTCCTGACTTTC. The entire variable domain, with the rest obtained from reference TRBV15 and TRBJ2-6, is as follows: DAMVIQNPRYQVTQFGKPVTLSCSQTLNHNVMYWYQQKSSQAPKLLFHYYDKDFNNEADTPDNFQSRRPNTSFCFLDIRSPGLGDTAMYLCATSRPSPGAGANVLTFGAGSRLTVL.

V and J are TRBV5-1 and TRBJ2-1, with a weak D call TRBD2 (5 bases). Germline V gene sequence: CDR1 SGHRS, CDR2 YFSETQ. The CDR3 totals 14 residues. V was cut by 3 bases and J by 2 bases, with 9 bases left in between. As DNA, the CDR3 is TGCGCCAGCAGCTGGGAGCCGGCCTACAATGAGCAGTTCTTC. This sequence encodes CASSWEPAYNEQFF.

The table lists this clone with a few counts. The chain couples TRBV4-3 to TRBJ2-2, with D maybe TRBD1 (6 bases). This CDR3 has 14 amino acids. V dropped 5 bases and J dropped 5 bases, with 12 bases sitting between them. Germline V gives CDR1 LGHNA, CDR2 YSLEER. The CDR3 sequence is CASSADRTTGELFF. CDR3 coding DNA: TGCGCCAGCAGCGCTGACAGGACAACCGGGGAGCTGTTTTTT.

This clone was recorded a few times. This chain uses TRBV11-3 with TRBJ1-5; D unclear. The V end lost 3 bases, the J end lost 1 base, and 10 bases lay between the germline ends. Looked up from germline, CDR1 is SGHNT and CDR2 is YENEEA. This CDR3 comprises 15 residues. CDR3 region: CASSFRRWSNQPQHF. The CDR3 DNA sequence: TGTGCCAGCAGCTTTCGGCGGTGGAGCAATCAGCCCCAGCATTTT. The entire variable domain, with the rest obtained from reference TRBV11-3 and TRBJ1-5, is as follows: EAGVVQSPRYKIIEKKQPVAFWCNPISGHNTLYWYLQNLGQGPELLIRYENEEAVDDSQLPKDRFSAERLKGVDSTLKIQPAELGDSAVYLCASSFRRWSNQPQHFGDGTRLSIL.

This clone was seen once. As DNA, the CDR3 is TGTGCCAGTAGTCGGTCTGACCAAGAGACCCAGTACTTC. Its protein is CASSRSDQETQYF. The V and J genes are TRBV19 and TRBJ2-5, with D unresolved. With 5 bases removed from V and 0 bases from J, the gap between germline ends came to 7 bases. CDR1 is LNHDA and CDR2 is SQIVND in the germline V gene (reference sequence). CDR3 length: 13 amino acids.

In this sample, this clone turned up a few times. The chain has TRBV7-9 and TRBJ1-6, with 7 bases lining up with TRBD1. The CDR3 length is 15 residues. CDR1 and CDR2 (germline): SEHNR, FQNEAQ (reference sequence). V shed 4 bases, J shed 7 bases, and the junction held 7 bases outside the gene matches. CDR3 sequence reads: CASSSGTDHNSPLHF. The CDR3 bases are TGTGCCAGCAGCTCCGGGACAGATCACAATTCACCCCTCCACTTT.

This chain connects TRBV5-1 to TRBJ2-5; TRBD2 matches 9 bases. Germline V lookup: CDR1 SGHRS, CDR2 YFSETQ. V shed 0 bases, J shed 4 bases, and the junction held 4 bases outside the gene matches. The CDR3 consists of 15 residues. This CDR3 is CASSLVGGGGETQYF. In DNA form, the CDR3 reads TGCGCCAGCAGCTTGGTTGGCGGGGGGGGAGAGACCCAGTACTTC.

For this clone: At one of its ends the junction is not consistent with the germline gene, which may arise from a read error. The chain is built from TRBV7-8 and TRBJ1-1; D is possibly TRBD1 (6 bases). This CDR3 is 15 amino acids long. Germline V CDR1 and CDR2: SGHVS, FQNEAQ. DNA of the CDR3: TGTGCCAGCAGTTTAGGGGGGACTTGGAGCACTGAAGCTTTCTTT. It codes for CASSLGGTWSTEAFF.

Only a few counts were recorded for this clone. The chain combines TRBV11-2 with TRBJ2-3; 12 bases match TRBD2. Trimming cost V 4 bases and J 3 bases; bases outside gene matches: 5. The CDR3 totals 16 residues. Germline V gives CDR1 SGHAT, CDR2 FQNNGV. The CDR3 loop reads CASSYLAGGRTDTQYF. Here the CDR3 DNA reads TGTGCCAGCAGCTATCTAGCGGGGGGGAGGACAGATACGCAGTATTTT.

The V gene is TRBV15, the J gene TRBJ2-2, with a tentative D call TRBD1 (6 bases). CDR3 length equals 15 residues. The V gene's germline CDR1 is LNHNV and CDR2 YYDKDF (reference sequence). V lost 0 bases, J lost 4 bases, and 9 bases lay in between. CDR3 DNA sequence: TGTGCCACCAGCAGAGATCTAGGGGGCACCGGGGAGCTGTTTTTT. Translated: CATSRDLGGTGELFF.

V usage is TRBV10-2 and J usage is TRBJ1-2, with 11 positions matching TRBD1. The CDR3 loop spans 16 amino acids. V lost 3 bases, J lost 8 bases, and 11 bases stayed unmatched. CDR1 and CDR2 from the germline V gene are WSHSY and SAAADI. DNA of the CDR3: TGCGCCAGCAGTGATTCTTCCCGGACAGGGGGCTTCGGCTACACCTTC. Translating it yields CASSDSSRTGGFGYTF.

This clone was picked up one time. The chain employs TRBV9 and TRBJ2-5; weak D call: TRBD1 (6 bases). This CDR3 is 15 amino acids long. Germline CDR1 SGDLS, CDR2 YYNGEE. Between the trimmed V and J ends, which lost 4 bases and 3 bases, there was a span of 16 bases. CDR3 nucleotide sequence: TGTGCCAGCAGCTTTAGAGGGGGTACCGAAGAGACCCAGTACTTC. Amino acids: CASSFRGGTEETQYF.

In this sample, this clone is medium-sized. This chain's CDR3 is CAWSSGTGGGGYTF. In DNA form, the CDR3 reads TGTGCCTGGTCCTCCGGGACAGGGGGAGGCGGCTACACCTTC. The chain uses TRBV30 and TRBJ1-2; TRBD1 aligns across 11 bases. Germline loops: CDR1 GTSNPN, CDR2 SVGIG (reference sequence). J gave up 8 bases and V 5 bases, and 10 bases lay outside the gene matches. The CDR3 loop spans 14 amino acids.

This clone has just one count. This chain uses TRBV6-5 with TRBJ2-7, with 8 bases matching TRBD2. The CDR3 totals 15 residues. After removal of 2 bases from V and 4 bases from J, the junction contained 7 bases not matched to a gene. Germline V CDR1 and CDR2: MNHEY, SVGAGI. DNA for the CDR3: TGTGCCAGCAGTTACCTTGGGACTAGTGTTTACGAGCAGTACTTC. It codes for CASSYLGTSVYEQYF.

The CDR3 loop reads CASILGGAGRGYTF. The CDR3 nucleotides are TGTGCCAGCATATTGGGGGGTGCAGGGCGAGGCTACACCTTC. V is TRBV2 and J is TRBJ1-2; D may be TRBD1 (5 bases). V dropped 7 bases and J dropped 8 bases, with 20 bases sitting between them. The CDR3 runs 14 residues. Germline CDR1 and CDR2: SNHLY and FYNNEI. Variable domain in full (rest from reference TRBV2 and TRBJ1-2): EPEVTQTPSHQVTQMGQEVILRCVPISNHLYFYWYRQILGQKVEFLVSFYNNEISEKSEIFDDQFSVERPDGSNFTLKIRSTKLEDSAMYFCASILGGAGRGYTFGSGTRLTVV.

This chain connects TRBV5-4 to TRBJ1-2, with TRBD1 matching over 7 bases. Trimming cost V 2 bases and J 8 bases; bases outside gene matches: 12. Germline CDR1 SGHNT, CDR2 YYREEE (reference sequence). The CDR3 consists of 15 residues. CDR3 amino acids: CASSLTGKGAGGYTF. The CDR3 coding sequence is TGTGCCAGCAGCTTAACGGGGAAGGGGGCGGGCGGCTACACCTTC.

The V gene is TRBV9, the J gene TRBJ2-3, with TRBD2 matching 7 bases. V gave up 3 bases and J gave up 0 bases; unmatched junction bases: 7. CDR3 length: 16 residues. The germline CDR1 and CDR2 sequences are SGDLS and YYNGEE. The CDR3: CASSGGSGTSTDTQYF. CDR3 DNA: TGTGCCAGCAGCGGCGGAAGCGGGACTAGCACAGATACGCAGTATTTT.